A selection of T cell receptor beta chains follows, all from one sample in a study of patients and donors after allogeneic stem cell transplantation. Each CDR3 protein is one row after TCRdb ran MiXCR on the RT-PCR reads. Counted here are more than 850,000 distinct CDR3 sequences, roughly 18% occurring once; the ten biggest clones make up 6%. Sequenced material: blood, either unsorted or a sorted T cell fraction (not recorded which). The receptor set was obtained from a human donor who was either an allogeneic HSCT recipient or a stem cell or donor lymphocyte infusion donor (not recorded which). It is not recorded whose cells these are; they may come from a transplant donor. Each CDR3 is given with its conserved first and last residue. Size is stated for part of the rows, as once, few or many counts, or as a class when the clone is expanded.

size,V,J,CDR3
many,TRBV12-3/TRBV12-4,TRBJ2-7,CASSSYRYEQYF
NA,TRBV18,TRBJ1-2,CASSPGGRNGYTF
NA,TRBV29-1,TRBJ2-2,CSGGQTGELFF
NA,TRBV20-1,TRBJ2-1,CSARDKRRDSYNEQFF
few,TRBV20-1,TRBJ2-7,CSARVLAASYEQYF
few,TRBV4-1,TRBJ1-2,CASSLERGANYGYTF
NA,TRBV9,TRBJ2-3,CASSVKLVGTDTQYF
NA,TRBV12-3/TRBV12-4,TRBJ2-1,CASSWTGSKQFF
few,TRBV29-1,TRBJ1-1,CSVLLKGRLEAFF
few,TRBV11-2,TRBJ1-6,CASSFRGNFDNSPLHF
many,TRBV5-1,TRBJ2-7,CATSTGGSYEQYF
many,TRBV29-1,TRBJ2-1,CSVETGGEQFF
few,TRBV7-9,TRBJ2-5,CASSSRTSGSWQETQYF
NA,TRBV27,TRBJ2-2,CASSFEGTGGELFF
NA,TRBV20-1,TRBJ2-7,CSARQGALGEQYF
few,TRBV5-1,TRBJ2-7,CASSLDRLSYEQYF
few,TRBV20-1,TRBJ2-4,CSAMPGQKNIQYF
few,TRBV4-3,TRBJ2-7,CASSQALSLVGEQYF
few,TRBV7-9,TRBJ1-1,CASSLGGGLGTEAFF
few,TRBV15,TRBJ1-1,CATVSGTGSYAEAFF
NA,TRBV24-1,TRBJ2-1,CATSDRLTESSYNEQFF
NA,TRBV12-3/TRBV12-4,TRBJ2-7,CASRTSGTASYEQYF
few,TRBV12-5,TRBJ1-5,CASGLVLGGTGGFQPQHF
many,TRBV10-3,TRBJ1-5,CATHTGGNQPQHF